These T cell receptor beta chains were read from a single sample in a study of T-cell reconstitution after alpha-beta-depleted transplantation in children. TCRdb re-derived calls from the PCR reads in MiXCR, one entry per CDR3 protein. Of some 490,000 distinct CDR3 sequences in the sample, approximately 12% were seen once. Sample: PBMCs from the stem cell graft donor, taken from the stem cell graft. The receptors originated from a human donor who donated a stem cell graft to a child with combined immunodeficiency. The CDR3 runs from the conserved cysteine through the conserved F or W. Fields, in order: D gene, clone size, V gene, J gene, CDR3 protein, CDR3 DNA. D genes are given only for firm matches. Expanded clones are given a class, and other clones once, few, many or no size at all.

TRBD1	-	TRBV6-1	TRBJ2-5	CASSEAFYTTGIETQYF	TGTGCCAGCAGTGAAGCCTTCTATACGACAGGGATAGAGACCCAGTACTTC
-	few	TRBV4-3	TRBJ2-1	CASSQDNTNEQFF	TGCGCCAGCAGCCAAGATAATACGAATGAGCAGTTCTTC
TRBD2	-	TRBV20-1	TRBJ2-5	CSASGLAGGPIQETQYF	TGCAGTGCTTCCGGACTAGCGGGAGGGCCCATCCAAGAGACCCAGTACTTC
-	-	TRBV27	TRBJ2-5	CASSSTSWETQYF	TGTGCCAGCAGTTCTACTAGCTGGGAGACCCAGTACTTC
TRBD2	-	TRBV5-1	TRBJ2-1	CASSLGGLAGAINEQFF	TGCGCCAGCAGCTTGGGGGGACTAGCGGGAGCCATCAATGAGCAGTTCTTC
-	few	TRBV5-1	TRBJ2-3	CASRRAEFTDTQYF	TGCGCCAGCAGGCGGGCAGAATTCACAGATACGCAGTATTTT
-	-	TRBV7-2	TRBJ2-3	CASSLGWRGDTQYF	TGTGCCAGCAGCTTAGGATGGAGGGGTGATACGCAGTATTTT
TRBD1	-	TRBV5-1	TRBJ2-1	CASRNGTGNEQFF	TGCGCCAGCAGAAACGGGACAGGAAATGAGCAGTTCTTC
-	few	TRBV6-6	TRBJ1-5	CAGGNRGNQPQHF	TGTGCCGGGGGGAATCGGGGCAATCAGCCCCAGCATTTT
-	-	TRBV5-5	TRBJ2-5	CASSAGIFGETQYF	TGTGCCAGCAGCGCCGGGATCTTCGGCGAGACCCAGTACTTC
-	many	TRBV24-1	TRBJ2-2	CATRNTGELFF	TGTGCCACCAGAAACACCGGGGAGCTGTTTTTT
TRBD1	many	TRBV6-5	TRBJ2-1	CASSSAGTGGNEQFF	TGTGCCAGCAGTTCCGCCGGGACAGGGGGCAATGAGCAGTTCTTC
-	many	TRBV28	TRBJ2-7	CASSLSGLPYEQYF	TGTGCCAGCAGTTTATCCGGGCTCCCCTACGAGCAGTACTTC
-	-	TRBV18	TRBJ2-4	CASSRYMNREENIQYF	TGTGCCAGCTCACGGTATATGAACCGCGAGGAAAACATTCAGTACTTC
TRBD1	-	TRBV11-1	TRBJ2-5	CASAPRQGEKYQETQYF	TGTGCCAGCGCCCCCCGACAGGGGGAGAAGTACCAAGAGACCCAGTACTTC
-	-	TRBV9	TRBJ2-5	CASSVGDLSQETQYF	TGTGCCAGCAGCGTCGGGGATCTAAGCCAAGAGACCCAGTACTTC
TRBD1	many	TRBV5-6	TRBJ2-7	CASSLGWTGPTYEQYF	TGTGCCAGCAGCCTGGGGTGGACAGGGCCCACCTACGAGCAGTACTTC
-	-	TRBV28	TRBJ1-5	CASSPGGALRPQHF	TGTGCCAGCAGTCCCGGGGGGGCACTTCGGCCCCAGCATTTT
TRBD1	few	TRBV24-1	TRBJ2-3	CATSEQGQGRVTDTQYF	TGTGCCACCAGTGAGCAAGGACAGGGGAGAGTGACAGATACGCAGTATTTT
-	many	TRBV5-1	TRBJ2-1	CASSYRDSEQFF	TGCGCCAGCAGCTATAGGGATTCGGAGCAGTTCTTC
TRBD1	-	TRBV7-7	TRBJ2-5	CASSLGRGRRETQYF	TGTGCCAGCAGCTTGGGCAGGGGGCGCAGGGAGACCCAGTACTTC
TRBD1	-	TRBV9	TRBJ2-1	CASSVRGQDASYEQFF	TGTGCCAGCAGCGTACGGGGACAGGATGCCTCTTATGAGCAGTTCTTC
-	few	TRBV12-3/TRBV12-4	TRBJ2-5	CASSFGVDQETQYF	TGTGCCAGCAGTTTCGGGGTTGATCAAGAGACCCAGTACTTC
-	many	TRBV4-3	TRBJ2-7	CASSQEIGAREQYF	TGCGCCAGCAGCCAAGAAATAGGGGCGAGGGAGCAGTACTTC
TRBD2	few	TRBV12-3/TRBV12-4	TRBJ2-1	CASSLVSGLLHNEQFF	TGTGCCAGCAGTTTGGTTTCGGGACTACTACACAATGAGCAGTTCTTC
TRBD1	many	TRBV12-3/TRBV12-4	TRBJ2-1	CASDPTGGLDYNEQFF	TGTGCCAGTGACCCTACAGGGGGTTTGGATTACAATGAGCAGTTCTTC
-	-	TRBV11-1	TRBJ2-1	CASSLGIADHNEQFF	TGTGCCAGCAGCTTAGGAATAGCGGACCACAATGAGCAGTTCTTC
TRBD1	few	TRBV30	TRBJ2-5	CAWSVPHRGGAETQYF	TGTGCCTGGAGTGTACCCCACCGAGGGGGCGCCGAGACCCAGTACTTC
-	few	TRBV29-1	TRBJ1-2	CSVEKGVGQSYGYTF	TGCAGCGTTGAAAAAGGGGTAGGACAGTCCTATGGCTACACCTTC
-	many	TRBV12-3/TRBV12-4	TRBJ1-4	CASRWPGEEKLFF	TGTGCCAGCAGGTGGCCGGGTGAGGAAAAACTGTTTTTT
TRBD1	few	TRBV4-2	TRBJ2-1	CASGQERFDHEQFF	TGTGCCAGCGGACAGGAAAGATTTGACCATGAGCAGTTCTTC
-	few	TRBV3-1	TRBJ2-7	CASSQGQVGYEQYF	TGTGCCAGCAGCCAAGGCCAGGTGGGGTACGAGCAGTACTTC
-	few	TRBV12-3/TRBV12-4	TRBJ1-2	CASSFAPYGYTF	TGTGCCAGCAGTTTTGCTCCATATGGCTACACCTTC
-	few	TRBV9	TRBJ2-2	CASSVGGSPNTGELFF	TGTGCCAGCAGCGTAGGGGGCAGCCCCAACACCGGGGAGCTGTTTTTT
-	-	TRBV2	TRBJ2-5	CASSEGALIQTQYF	TGTGCCAGCAGTGAAGGCGCGCTTATCCAGACCCAGTACTTC
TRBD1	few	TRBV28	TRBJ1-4	CASSPPGTGNEKLFF	TGTGCCAGCAGCCCTCCCGGGACAGGGAATGAAAAACTGTTTTTT
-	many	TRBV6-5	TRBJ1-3	CASSYGRGNTIYF	TGTGCCAGCAGTTACGGCCGGGGAAACACCATATATTTT
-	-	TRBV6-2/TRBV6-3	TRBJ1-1	CASSFALNTEAFF	TGTGCCAGCAGTTTTGCATTGAACACTGAAGCTTTCTTT
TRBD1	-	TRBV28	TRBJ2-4	CASSPGTEYRNIQYF	TGTGCCAGCAGTCCGGGGACAGAGTATAGAAACATTCAGTACTTC
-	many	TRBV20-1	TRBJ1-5	CSARGSGTNQPQHF	TGCAGTGCTAGAGGGTCAGGGACAAATCAGCCCCAGCATTTT
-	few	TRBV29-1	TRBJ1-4	CSVGKWGEKLFF	TGCAGCGTGGGGAAGTGGGGGGAAAAACTGTTTTTT